A single sample is the source of the 22 T cell receptor beta chains below, sequenced in a study of T cell responses to AZD1222 COVID-19 vaccine. Data came from immunoSEQ multiplex PCR; TCRdb stores just in-frame clones and leaves some out. The sample contains about 110,000 clones, 88% of which appear only once. The source was peripheral blood, collected 28 days after the second AZD1222 dose. The receptor source for this set is an adult who received the AZD1222 COVID-19 vaccine.

The chain is built from TRBV15 and TRBJ1-1, with a tentative D call TRBD1 (6 bases). Germline CDR1 is LNHNV and CDR2 is YYDKDF (reference sequence). The CDR3 extends over 17 amino acids. V lost 3 bases, J lost 4 bases, and 21 bases lay in between. Here the CDR3 DNA reads TGTGCCACCAGCAGCCTTAGACTTGGGGGGCTTCGCACTGAAGCTTTCTTT. Translation: CATSSLRLGGLRTEAFF. Together with reference TRBV15 and TRBJ1-1, the CDR3 gives the full variable domain: DAMVIQNPRYQVTQFGKPVTLSCSQTLNHNVMYWYQQKSSQAPKLLFHYYDKDFNNEADTPDNFQSRRPNTSFCFLDIRSPGLGDTAMYLCATSSLRLGGLRTEAFFGQGTRLTVV.

The chain couples TRBV10-2 to TRBJ2-3, with 11 bases lining up with TRBD1. The germline V gene encodes CDR1 WSHSY and CDR2 SAAADI. The CDR3 is made up of 14 amino acids. V trimming: 6 bases; J trimming: 2 bases; junction bases outside the gene matches: 1. CDR3 in DNA: TGCGCCAGCAGGGACAGGGGGCTCACAGATACGCAGTATTTT. It yields the protein CASRDRGLTDTQYF.

This clone was found once. The chain carries TRBV6-2 or TRBV6-3 and TRBJ2-7, with D perhaps matching TRBD1 or TRBD2 (5 bases each). This CDR3 has 13 amino acids. The germline CDR1 and CDR2 sequences are MNHEY and SVGEGT. V dropped 5 bases and J dropped 0 bases, with 8 bases sitting between them. The CDR3 DNA reads as TGTGCCAGCAGTGGGGGAGTCTCCTACGAGCAGTACTTC. It translates to CASSGGVSYEQYF.

The chain is built from TRBV6-2 or TRBV6-3 and TRBJ1-4; D remains unclear. Germline V gene sequence: CDR1 MNHEY, CDR2 SVGEGT. The V gene lost 0 bases and the J gene lost 3 bases, with 8 bases spanning the gap. CDR3 length: 15 residues. The DNA of the CDR3 is TGTGCCAGCAGTTACTCGAAGCAGTCTAATGAAAAACTGTTTTTT. Protein sequence: CASSYSKQSNEKLFF.

The genes are TRBV6-6 and TRBJ2-3, with D unresolved. V dropped 3 bases and J dropped 2 bases, with 3 bases sitting between them. CDR1 and CDR2 from the germline V gene are MNHNY and SVGAGI (reference sequence). The CDR3 consists of 12 residues. CDR3 loop: CASSYVTDTQYF. The DNA of the CDR3 is TGTGCCAGCAGTTATGTCACAGATACGCAGTATTTT.

In this sample, this clone turned up once. The genes are TRBV20-1 and TRBJ2-1; D is undetermined. Per the germline V gene, CDR1 is DFQATT and CDR2 is SNEGSKA (reference sequence). The CDR3 has 10 amino acids. Trimming took 3 bases from V and 6 from J, leaving 3 bases between them. As DNA, the CDR3 is TGCAGTGCTAGTGCCAATGAGCAGTTCTTC. Encoded protein: CSASANEQFF.

The gene calls are TRBV6-6 and TRBJ2-7; D is unresolved. V lost 0 bases to trimming and J lost 5 bases, with 14 bases between them. Germline loops: CDR1 MNHNY, CDR2 SVGAGI (reference sequence). The CDR3 has 15 amino acids. In DNA form, the CDR3 reads TGTGCCAGCAGTTACTCCCCCCCGATTGGAAACGAGCAGTACTTC. As protein: CASSYSPPIGNEQYF.

The chain carries TRBV7-8 and TRBJ2-1; D may be TRBD1 (6 bases). Germline V CDR1 and CDR2: SGHVS, FQNEAQ. The CDR3 has 12 amino acids. V was pared by 4 bases and J by 8 bases, with 9 bases between. CDR3 DNA sequence: TGTGCCAGCAGCTACAGGGTTGATGAGCAGTTCTTC. It translates to CASSYRVDEQFF.

The V and J genes are TRBV20-1 and TRBJ2-3; weak D call: TRBD2 (6 bases). The germline V gene has CDR1 DFQATT and CDR2 SNEGSKA (reference sequence). The CDR3 contains 14 residues. V was pared by 3 bases and J by 2 bases, with 12 bases between. CDR3 sequence reads: CSASLGRSTDTQYF. CDR3 nucleotides: TGCAGTGCTAGTTTAGGGAGGTCCACAGATACGCAGTATTTT.

The chain couples TRBV2 to TRBJ1-1, with 7 bases identical to TRBD1. This CDR3 is built from 16 residues. The germline V gene encodes CDR1 SNHLY and CDR2 FYNNEI. The J segment lost 4 bases and the V segment lost 5 bases, leaving 13 bases of the junction unmatched. CDR3 sequence reads: CASSRQGLVGGTEAFF. The CDR3 nucleotides read TGTGCCAGCAGTCGACAGGGTCTGGTAGGTGGCACTGAAGCTTTCTTT.

This chain joins TRBV11-2 and TRBJ2-7; the D gene is possibly TRBD1 (5 bases). This CDR3 is 14 amino acids long. CDR1 SGHAT and CDR2 FQNNGV come from the germline V gene. The V gene lost 6 bases and the J gene lost 0 bases, with 12 bases spanning the gap. The CDR3 region is CASREIQGSYEQYF. The CDR3 bases are TGTGCCAGCAGAGAAATTCAGGGCTCCTACGAGCAGTACTTC.

This rearrangement joins TRBV27 to TRBJ1-4; D perhaps matches TRBD1 (5 bases). There are 15 residues in the CDR3. CDR1 is MNHEY, CDR2 SMNVEV, per germline (reference sequence). Trimming took 1 base from V and 3 from J, leaving 9 bases between them. The CDR3 is CASSLFRGSNEKLFF. In nucleotides, the CDR3 is TGTGCCAGCAGTTTATTTAGGGGATCTAATGAAAAACTGTTTTTT.

The rearrangement joins TRBV10-3 to TRBJ2-6; no reliable D call. CDR1 ENHRY and CDR2 SYGVKD come from the germline V gene. V was trimmed by 9 bases and J by 0 bases, leaving 15 bases between them. The CDR3 runs to 16 residues. CDR3 nucleotide sequence: TGTGCCATGGGTCGGCAGCCTCCCTCTGGGGCCAACGTCCTGACTTTC. The encoded protein is CAMGRQPPSGANVLTF.

The chain combines TRBV3-1 (or the pseudogene TRBV3-2) with TRBJ1-1, with a weak D call TRBD1 (5 bases). Looked up from germline, CDR1 is LGHDT and CDR2 is YNNKEL (reference sequence). The CDR3 runs to 16 residues. Trimming removed 0 bases at V and 0 bases at J, with 11 bases between. The CDR3 loop is CASSQDREYMNTEAFF. The CDR3 DNA reads as TGTGCCAGCAGCCAAGACAGGGAGTATATGAACACTGAAGCTTTCTTT.

The V call is TRBV6-5, the J call TRBJ2-1; D is perhaps TRBD1 (5 bases). The CDR3 is 15 residues long. Germline V gene sequence: CDR1 MNHEY, CDR2 SVGAGI. The V end lost 7 bases, the J end lost 0 bases, and 13 bases lay between the germline ends. The CDR3 region has the DNA TGTGCCAGCACCAACCAGGGAAGCTCCTACAATGAGCAGTTCTTC. Protein sequence: CASTNQGSSYNEQFF.

The V gene is TRBV2, the J gene TRBJ1-6; D perhaps matches TRBD1 (6 bases). V lost 7 bases and J lost 7, with 14 bases in between. The CDR3 length is 14 residues. The germline CDR1 and CDR2 sequences are SNHLY and FYNNEI. For the CDR3, the DNA is TGTGCCAGCATGGGGGGGGGCCGAAATTCACCCCTCCACTTT. It is translated as CASMGGGRNSPLHF. Full variable domain (missing parts from reference TRBV2 and TRBJ1-6): EPEVTQTPSHQVTQMGQEVILRCVPISNHLYFYWYRQILGQKVEFLVSFYNNEISEKSEIFDDQFSVERPDGSNFTLKIRSTKLEDSAMYFCASMGGGRNSPLHFGNGTRLTVT.

The genes are TRBV11-2 and TRBJ2-1, with 7 nucleotides matching TRBD1. V shed 2 bases and J 8 bases; nucleotides not matched to a gene: 9. Per germline, CDR1 SGHAT and CDR2 FQNNGV. The CDR3 covers 15 residues. The CDR3 nucleotides read TGTGCCAGCAGCTTATCCACAGGGGATCAGTATGAGCAGTTCTTC. Translation gives CASSLSTGDQYEQFF.

V gene TRBV7-2 combines with J gene TRBJ2-3; D not resolved. Germline V gives CDR1 SGHTA, CDR2 FQGNSA. The ends were cut back, 5 bases at V and 2 bases at J, with 14 bases in the middle. The CDR3 loop spans 15 amino acids. CDR3 DNA sequence: TGTGCCAGCAGCCATAGGATTTCGGACACAGATACGCAGTATTTT. Its protein is CASSHRISDTDTQYF.

V usage is TRBV29-1 and J usage is TRBJ1-5, with 11 bases aligning to TRBD1. The CDR3 runs 13 residues. The germline CDR1 and CDR2 sequences are SQVTM and ANQGSEA. The V segment lost 6 bases and the J segment 4 bases; nucleotides outside the gene matches: 2. CDR3 loop: CSVWDRGNQPQHF. CDR3 DNA sequence: TGCAGCGTATGGGACAGGGGGAATCAGCCCCAGCATTTT.

V is TRBV7-9 and J is TRBJ1-5; D unclear. V shed 1 base and J shed 4 bases, with 8 bases lying between them. Germline V CDR1 and CDR2: SEHNR, FQNEAQ (reference sequence). The CDR3 runs to 14 residues. The CDR3 region has the DNA TGTGCCAGCAGCTTAGGGACCCATAATCAGCCCCAGCATTTT. Its translation is CASSLGTHNQPQHF.

This clone was seen a single time. The chain joins TRBV5-4 to TRBJ1-4; 10 nucleotides match TRBD1. With 0 bases clipped from V and 5 bases from J, the junction kept 1 base outside the gene matches. The V gene's germline CDR1 is SGHNT and CDR2 YYREEE (reference sequence). The CDR3 loop spans 15 amino acids. This chain's CDR3 is CASSLGGQGNEKLFF. The CDR3 DNA is TGTGCCAGCAGCTTGGGGGGACAGGGGAATGAAAAACTGTTTTTT. Filled out from reference TRBV5-4 and TRBJ1-4, the complete variable domain reads ETGVTQSPTHLIKTRGQQVTLRCSSQSGHNTVSWYQQALGQGPQFIFQYYREEENGRGNFPPRFSGLQFPNYSSELNVNALELDDSALYLCASSLGGQGNEKLFFGSGTQLSVL.

The chain joins TRBV7-3 to TRBJ1-1, with D uncertain. The CDR3 length is 13 residues. V lost 3 bases to trimming and J lost 1 base, with 6 bases between them. CDR1 is SGHTA and CDR2 is FQGTGA in the germline V gene. The chain's CDR3 is CASSLVRNTEAFF. The DNA for the CDR3 is TGTGCCAGCAGCTTGGTCAGGAACACTGAAGCTTTCTTT.